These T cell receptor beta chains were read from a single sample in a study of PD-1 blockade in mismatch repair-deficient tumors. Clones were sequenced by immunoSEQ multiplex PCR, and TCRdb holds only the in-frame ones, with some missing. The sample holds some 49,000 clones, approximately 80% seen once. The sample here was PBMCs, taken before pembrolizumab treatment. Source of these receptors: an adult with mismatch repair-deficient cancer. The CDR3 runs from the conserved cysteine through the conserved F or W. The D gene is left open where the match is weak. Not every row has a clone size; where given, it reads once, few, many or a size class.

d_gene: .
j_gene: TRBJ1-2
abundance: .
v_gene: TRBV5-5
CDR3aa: CASSLIQGYGYTF
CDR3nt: TGTGCCAGCAGCTTGATTCAGGGTTACGGCTACACCTTC

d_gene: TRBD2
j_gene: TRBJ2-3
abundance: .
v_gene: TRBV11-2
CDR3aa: CASSSRLAGETSTDTQYF
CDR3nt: TGTGCCAGCAGCTCCCGACTAGCGGGAGAAACTAGCACAGATACGCAGTATTTT

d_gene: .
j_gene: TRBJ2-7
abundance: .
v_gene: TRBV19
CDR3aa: CASSIKGSEQYF
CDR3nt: TGTGCCAGTAGTATTAAGGGTTCGGAGCAGTACTTC

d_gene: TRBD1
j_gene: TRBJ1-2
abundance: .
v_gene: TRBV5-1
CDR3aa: CASSLEFDYRGENTF
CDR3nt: TGCGCCAGCAGCTTGGAGTTCGATTACAGGGGTGAAAACACCTTC

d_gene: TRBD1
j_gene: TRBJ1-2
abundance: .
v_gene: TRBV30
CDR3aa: CAWSVRQGGGYTF
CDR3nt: TGTGCCTGGAGTGTAAGACAGGGGGGAGGCTACACCTTC

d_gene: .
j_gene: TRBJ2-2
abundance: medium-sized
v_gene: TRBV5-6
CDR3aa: CASSLGRNTGELFF
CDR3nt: TGTGCCAGCAGCTTGGGGCGGAACACCGGGGAGCTGTTTTTT

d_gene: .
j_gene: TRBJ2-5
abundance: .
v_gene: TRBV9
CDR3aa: CASSVGPTQETQYF
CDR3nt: TGTGCCAGCAGCGTAGGCCCAACCCAAGAGACCCAGTACTTC

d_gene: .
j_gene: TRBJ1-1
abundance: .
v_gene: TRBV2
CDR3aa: CASSDRDTNTEAFF
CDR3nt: TGTGCCAGCAGTGATCGGGATACTAACACTGAAGCTTTCTTT

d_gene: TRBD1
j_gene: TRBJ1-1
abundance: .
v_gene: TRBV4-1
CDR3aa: CASRQQGAIGTEAFF
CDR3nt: TGCGCCAGCAGACAACAGGGGGCGATTGGCACTGAAGCTTTCTTT

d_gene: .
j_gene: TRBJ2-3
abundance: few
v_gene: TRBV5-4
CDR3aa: CASSLVGEADTQYF
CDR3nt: TGTGCCAGCAGCTTGGTAGGGGAAGCAGATACGCAGTATTTT

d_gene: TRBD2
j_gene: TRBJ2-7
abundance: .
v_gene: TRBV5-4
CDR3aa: CASSFGTSGYEQYF
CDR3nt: TGTGCCAGCAGCTTCGGGACTAGCGGGTACGAGCAGTACTTC

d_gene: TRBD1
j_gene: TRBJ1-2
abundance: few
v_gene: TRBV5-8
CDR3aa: CASRMTGGNYGYTF
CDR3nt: TGTGCCAGCAGGATGACAGGGGGCAACTATGGCTACACCTTC

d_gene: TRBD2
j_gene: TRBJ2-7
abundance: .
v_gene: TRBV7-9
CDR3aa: CASSSNGLAYEQYF
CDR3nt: TGTGCCAGCAGCTCTAATGGACTAGCCTACGAGCAGTACTTC

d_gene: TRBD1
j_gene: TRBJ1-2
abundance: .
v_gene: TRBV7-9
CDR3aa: CASSSTGTGFLDGYTF
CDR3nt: TGTGCCAGCAGCTCCACCGGGACAGGGTTTTTGGATGGCTACACCTTC

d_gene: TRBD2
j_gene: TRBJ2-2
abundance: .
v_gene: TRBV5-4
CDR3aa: CASSQAGGSNTGELFF
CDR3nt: TGTGCCAGCAGCCAAGCGGGAGGGTCAAACACCGGGGAGCTGTTTTTT

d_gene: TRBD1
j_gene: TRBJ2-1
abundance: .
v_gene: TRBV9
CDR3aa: CASSVGTDNEQFF
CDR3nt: TGTGCCAGCAGCGTCGGGACAGACAATGAGCAGTTCTTC

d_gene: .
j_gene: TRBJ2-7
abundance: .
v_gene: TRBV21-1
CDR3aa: CASRYRVWGYEQYF
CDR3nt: TGTGCCAGCAGATACAGGGTATGGGGCTACGAGCAGTACTTC

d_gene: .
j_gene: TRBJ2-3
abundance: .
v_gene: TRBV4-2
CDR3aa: CASSQDWLAPNTQYF
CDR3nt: TGTGCCAGCAGCCAAGATTGGCTAGCTCCGAATACGCAGTATTTT

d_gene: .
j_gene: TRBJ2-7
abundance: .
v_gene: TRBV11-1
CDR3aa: CASSRNRDTYEQYF
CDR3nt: TGTGCCAGCAGCCGTAACCGGGATACCTACGAGCAGTACTTC

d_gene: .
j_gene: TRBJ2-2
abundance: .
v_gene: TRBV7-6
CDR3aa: CASSSKSMADQKYTGELFF
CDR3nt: TGTGCCAGCAGCTCTAAGAGTATGGCCGATCAAAAATACACCGGGGAGCTGTTTTTT

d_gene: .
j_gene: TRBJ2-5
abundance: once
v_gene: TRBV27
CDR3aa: CASSLSSQETQYF
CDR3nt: TGTGCCAGCAGTTTATCGAGCCAAGAGACCCAGTACTTC

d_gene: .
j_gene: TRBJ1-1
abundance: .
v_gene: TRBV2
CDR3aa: CASSRGPHSTEAFF
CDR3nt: TGTGCCAGCAGTAGAGGACCCCACTCAACTGAAGCTTTCTTT

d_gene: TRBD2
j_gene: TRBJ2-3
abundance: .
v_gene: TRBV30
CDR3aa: CAWSPLAGGTDTQYF
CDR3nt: TGTGCCTGGAGTCCCTTAGCGGGAGGCACAGATACGCAGTATTTT

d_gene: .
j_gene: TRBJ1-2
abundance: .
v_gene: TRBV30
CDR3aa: CAWSHKSGTGDGYTF
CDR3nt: TGTGCCTGGAGCCACAAATCCGGGACGGGAGATGGCTACACCTTC

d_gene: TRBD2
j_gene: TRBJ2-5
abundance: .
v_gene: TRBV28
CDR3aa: CASSLGTGGQETQYF
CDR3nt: TGTGCCAGCAGTTTGGGTACCGGGGGGCAAGAGACCCAGTACTTC

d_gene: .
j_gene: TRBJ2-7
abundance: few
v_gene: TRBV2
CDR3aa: CASAVELASSYEQYF
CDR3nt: TGTGCCAGCGCGGTTGAGTTGGCGAGCTCCTACGAGCAGTACTTC

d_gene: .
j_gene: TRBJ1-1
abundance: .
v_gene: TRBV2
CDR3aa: CASMIMNTEAFF
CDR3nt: TGTGCCAGCATGATCATGAACACTGAAGCTTTCTTT

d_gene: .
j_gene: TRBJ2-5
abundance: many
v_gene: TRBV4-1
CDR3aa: CASSPRAARGIGETQYF
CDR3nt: TGCGCCAGCAGCCCAAGGGCCGCGCGCGGGATAGGTGAGACCCAGTACTTC

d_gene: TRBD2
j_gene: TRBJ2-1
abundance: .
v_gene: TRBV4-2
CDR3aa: CASSQDGGRGWNEQFF
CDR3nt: TGTGCCAGCAGCCAAGATGGCGGGAGGGGCTGGAATGAGCAGTTCTTC

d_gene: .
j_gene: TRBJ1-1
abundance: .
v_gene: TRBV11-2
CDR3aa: CASSLVRTVLNTEAFF
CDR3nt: TGTGCCAGCAGCTTAGTAAGGACAGTCCTGAACACTGAAGCTTTCTTT

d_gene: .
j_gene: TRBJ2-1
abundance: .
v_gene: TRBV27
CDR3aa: CASSDLRGSSYNEQFF
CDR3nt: TGTGCCAGCAGTGATCTGCGCGGTAGCTCCTACAATGAGCAGTTCTTC

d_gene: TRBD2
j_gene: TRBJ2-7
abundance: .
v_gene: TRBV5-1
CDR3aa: CASSLWASGSSYEQYF
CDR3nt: TGCGCCAGCAGCTTGTGGGCTAGCGGGTCCTCCTACGAGCAGTACTTC

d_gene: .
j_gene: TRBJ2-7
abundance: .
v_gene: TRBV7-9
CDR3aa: CASSLAGWEQYF
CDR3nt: TGTGCCAGCAGCTTAGCCGGGTGGGAGCAGTACTTC

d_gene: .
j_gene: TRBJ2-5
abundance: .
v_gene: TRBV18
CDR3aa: CASSPAGVETQYF
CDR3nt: TGTGCCAGCTCACCGGCAGGGGTGGAGACCCAGTACTTC

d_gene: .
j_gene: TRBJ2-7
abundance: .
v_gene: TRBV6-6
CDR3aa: CASSLQGKYEQYF
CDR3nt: TGTGCCAGCAGTCTGCAGGGGAAGTACGAGCAGTACTTC

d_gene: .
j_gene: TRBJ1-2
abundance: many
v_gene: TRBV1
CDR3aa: CTSSETGGVGYTF
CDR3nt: TGCACCAGCAGCGAAACAGGGGGCGTCGGCTACACCTTC

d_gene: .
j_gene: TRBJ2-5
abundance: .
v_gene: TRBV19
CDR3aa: CASSIRGSGETQYF
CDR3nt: TGTGCCAGTAGTATCAGAGGGTCAGGAGAGACCCAGTACTTC

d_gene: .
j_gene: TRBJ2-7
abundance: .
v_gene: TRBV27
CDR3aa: CASSLSEGASYEQYF
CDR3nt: TGTGCCAGCAGTTTATCGGAGGGAGCCTCCTACGAGCAGTACTTC

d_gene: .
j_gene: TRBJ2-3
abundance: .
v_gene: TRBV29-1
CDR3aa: CSVDIGLTDTQYF
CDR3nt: TGCAGCGTTGATATAGGCCTCACAGATACGCAGTATTTT

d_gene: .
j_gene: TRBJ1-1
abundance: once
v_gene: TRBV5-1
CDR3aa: CASSLEAGENTEAFF
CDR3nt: TGCGCCAGCAGCTTGGAGGCAGGGGAAAACACTGAAGCTTTCTTT

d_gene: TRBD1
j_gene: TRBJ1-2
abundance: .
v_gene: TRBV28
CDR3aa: CASSFTPGTGNYGYTF
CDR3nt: TGTGCCAGCAGTTTTACCCCCGGGACAGGGAACTATGGCTACACCTTC

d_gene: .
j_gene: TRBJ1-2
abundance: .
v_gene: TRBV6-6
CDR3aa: CASSYSGPNYGYTF
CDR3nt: TGTGCCAGCAGTTACTCGGGGCCTAACTATGGCTACACCTTC

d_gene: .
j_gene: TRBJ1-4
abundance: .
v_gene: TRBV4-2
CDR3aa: CASSQMTESNEKLFF
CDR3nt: TGTGCCAGCAGCCAAATGACCGAATCTAATGAAAAACTGTTTTTT

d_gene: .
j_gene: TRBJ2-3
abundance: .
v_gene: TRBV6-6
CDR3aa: CASSYSTGDTQYF
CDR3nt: TGTGCCAGCAGTTACTCCACGGGGGATACGCAGTATTTT

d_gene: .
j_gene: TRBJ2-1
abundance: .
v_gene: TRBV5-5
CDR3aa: CASSWSTSGATEQFF
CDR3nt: TGTGCCAGCAGCTGGTCCACCTCCGGGGCCACTGAGCAGTTCTTC

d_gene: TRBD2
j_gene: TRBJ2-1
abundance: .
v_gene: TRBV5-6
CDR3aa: CASSVEALAGVGGYNEQFF
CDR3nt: TGTGCCAGCAGCGTGGAGGCACTAGCGGGAGTGGGCGGGTACAATGAGCAGTTCTTC

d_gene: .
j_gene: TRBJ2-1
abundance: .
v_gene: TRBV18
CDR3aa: CASSPPSEDNEQFF
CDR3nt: TGTGCCAGCTCACCCCCCTCAGAAGACAATGAGCAGTTCTTC

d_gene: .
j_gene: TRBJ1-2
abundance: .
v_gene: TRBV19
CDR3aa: CAINRQDRYGYTF
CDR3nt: TGTGCCATAAACCGACAGGACCGCTATGGCTACACCTTC

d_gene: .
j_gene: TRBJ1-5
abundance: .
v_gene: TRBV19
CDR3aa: CASSMRIFDQPQHF
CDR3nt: TGTGCCAGTAGTATGCGAATATTCGATCAGCCCCAGCATTTT

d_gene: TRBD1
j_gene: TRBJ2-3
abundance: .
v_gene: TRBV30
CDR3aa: CAWSAWDSLTDTQYF
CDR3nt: TGTGCCTGGAGTGCTTGGGACAGCCTCACAGATACGCAGTATTTT

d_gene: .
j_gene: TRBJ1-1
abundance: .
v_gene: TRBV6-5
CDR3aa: CASRMDTITEAFF
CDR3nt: TGTGCCAGCAGAATGGACACAATCACTGAAGCTTTCTTT

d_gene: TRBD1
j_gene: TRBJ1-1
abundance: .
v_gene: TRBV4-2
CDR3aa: CASSQDLRQGATTEAFF
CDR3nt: TGTGCCAGCAGCCAAGACTTGAGACAGGGGGCGACGACTGAAGCTTTCTTT

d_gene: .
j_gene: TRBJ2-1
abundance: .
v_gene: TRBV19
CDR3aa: CASRRVGSSYNEQFF
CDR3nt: TGTGCCAGTAGAAGGGTGGGATCCTCCTACAATGAGCAGTTCTTC

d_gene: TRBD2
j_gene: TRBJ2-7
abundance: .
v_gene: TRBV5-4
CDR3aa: CASSSVGLGRYEQYF
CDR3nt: TGTGCCAGCAGCTCAGTAGGACTAGGGCGCTACGAGCAGTACTTC

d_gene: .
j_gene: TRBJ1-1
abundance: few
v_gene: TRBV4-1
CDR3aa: CASSQDPGEYTEAFF
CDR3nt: TGCGCCAGCAGCCAAGATCCAGGGGAGTACACTGAAGCTTTCTTT

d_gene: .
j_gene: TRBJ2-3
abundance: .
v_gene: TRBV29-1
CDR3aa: CSVFLAASTDTQYF
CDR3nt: TGCAGCGTCTTCCTAGCTGCTAGCACAGATACGCAGTATTTT

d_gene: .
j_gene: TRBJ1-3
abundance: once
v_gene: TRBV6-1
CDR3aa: CASSEGRRGNTIYF
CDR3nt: TGTGCCAGCAGTGAAGGCAGGCGCGGAAACACCATATATTTT